This TCR beta chain was sequenced for a study of blood T cell repertoires in COVID-19. Whole-study context: The study drew acute and convalescent COVID-19 samples from the United States, Italy and Spain.

Sequencing was performed with immunoSEQ multiplex PCR; in TCRdb, only in-frame clones are kept and a portion is missing. This table holds 65,000 to 90,000 clones, approximately 80% found once. The CDR3 spans 14 residues. J lost 14 bases, V lost 4 bases, and 12 bases had no gene match. The germline gives CDR1 SGHNT, CDR2 YYREEE (reference sequence). This sequence originates from an elderly man with active or convalescent COVID-19. The chain links TRBV5-4 to TRBJ2-3; 11 nucleotides line up with TRBD2. Sequenced sample: peripheral blood. The CDR3 DNA follows: TGTGCCAGCAGCGACGGGACTAGCGGCAGGGGAGGGTATTTT. Encoded protein: CASSDGTSGRGGYF.